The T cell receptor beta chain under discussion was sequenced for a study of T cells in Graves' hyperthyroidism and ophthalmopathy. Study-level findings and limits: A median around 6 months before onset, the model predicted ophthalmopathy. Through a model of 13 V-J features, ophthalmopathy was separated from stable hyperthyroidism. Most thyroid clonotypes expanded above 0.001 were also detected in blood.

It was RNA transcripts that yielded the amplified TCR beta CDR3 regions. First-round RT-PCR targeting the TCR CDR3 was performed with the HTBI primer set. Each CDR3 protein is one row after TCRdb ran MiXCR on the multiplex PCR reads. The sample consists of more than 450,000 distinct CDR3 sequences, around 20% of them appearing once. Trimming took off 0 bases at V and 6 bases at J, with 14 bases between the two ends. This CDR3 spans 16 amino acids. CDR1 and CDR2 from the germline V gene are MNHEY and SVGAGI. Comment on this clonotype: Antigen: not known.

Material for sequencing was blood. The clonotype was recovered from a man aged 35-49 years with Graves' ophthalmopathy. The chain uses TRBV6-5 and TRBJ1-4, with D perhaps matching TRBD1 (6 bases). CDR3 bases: TGTGCCAGCAGTTACTCGACTGGACAGTTGGATGAAAAACTGTTTTTT. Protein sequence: CASSYSTGQLDEKLFF.